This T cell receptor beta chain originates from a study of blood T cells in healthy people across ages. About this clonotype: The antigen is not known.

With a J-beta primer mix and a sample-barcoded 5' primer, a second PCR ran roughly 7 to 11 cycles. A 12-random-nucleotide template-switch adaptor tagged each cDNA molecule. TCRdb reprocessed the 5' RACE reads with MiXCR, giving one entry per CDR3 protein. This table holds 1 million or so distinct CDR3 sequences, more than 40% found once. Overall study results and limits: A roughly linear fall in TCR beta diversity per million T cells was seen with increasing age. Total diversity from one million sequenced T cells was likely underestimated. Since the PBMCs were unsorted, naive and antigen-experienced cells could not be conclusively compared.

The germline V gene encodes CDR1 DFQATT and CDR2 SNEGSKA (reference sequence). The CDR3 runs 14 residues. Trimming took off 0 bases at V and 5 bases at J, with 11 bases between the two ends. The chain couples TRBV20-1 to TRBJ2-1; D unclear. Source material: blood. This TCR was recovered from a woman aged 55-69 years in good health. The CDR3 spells CSARDWVSHNEQFF. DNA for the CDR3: TGCAGTGCTAGAGATTGGGTTTCCCACAATGAGCAGTTCTTC.